Shown below are 17 T cell receptor beta chains from a single sample sequenced in a study of PD-L1 blockade in urothelial cancer. Libraries were prepared by immunoSEQ multiplex PCR; TCRdb keeps only in-frame clonotypes and omits some of them. The sample shows 50,000 to 60,000 clones, roughly 86% of them seen only once. Sequencing was performed on PBMCs, taken around atezolizumab (anti-PD-L1) treatment. The receptors originated from a man aged 50 to 59 with urothelial cancer.

The V call is TRBV5-1, the J call TRBJ2-2; TRBD1 matches at 8 bases. This CDR3 is built from 16 residues. From germline, CDR1 is SGHRS and CDR2 YFSETQ. V lost 1 base to trimming and J lost 0 bases; unmatched junction nucleotides: 2. CDR3 in amino acids: CASSLWTGSNTGELFF. The CDR3 bases are TGCGCCAGCAGCTTGTGGACAGGGTCGAACACCGGGGAGCTGTTTTTT.

The CDR3 nucleotides are TGTGCCAGCAGCCAAGAGGCGGGAGCCCGGTTGTTGACGCAGTATTTT. Translation: CASSQEAGARLLTQYF. The chain links TRBV4-2 to TRBJ2-3; TRBD2 aligns across 7 bases. The germline CDR1 and CDR2 sequences are LGHNA and YNFKEQ. V was pared by 0 bases and J by 9 bases, with 12 bases of the junction left unmatched. The CDR3 has 16 residues.

This rearrangement joins TRBV9 to TRBJ2-3; 7 bases are shared with TRBD1. The V gene's germline CDR1 is SGDLS and CDR2 YYNGEE. Trimming at V came to 4 bases and at J to 0 bases, leaving 5 bases not matched to a gene. The CDR3 runs to 15 residues. CDR3 DNA: TGTGCCAGCAGCACAGGACAGGCTAGCACAGATACGCAGTATTTT. Translation gives CASSTGQASTDTQYF.

A single count supports this clone. The genes are TRBV30 and TRBJ1-2, with D uncertain. V lost 3 bases and J 5 bases, leaving 7 bases between the germline ends. CDR3 length: 11 amino acids. Germline lookup yields CDR1 GTSNPN and CDR2 SVGIG (reference sequence). The CDR3: CAWSLLYGYTF. For the CDR3, the DNA is TGTGCCTGGAGCCTCCTTTATGGCTACACCTTC.

This clone was detected a few times. The chain uses TRBV4-1 and TRBJ2-1; 13 nucleotides match TRBD2. The CDR3 contains 16 residues. Germline V gives CDR1 MGHRA, CDR2 YSYEKL. The V gene end was trimmed by 5 bases and the J gene end by 9 bases; junction bases not matched to a gene: 10. The CDR3 DNA reads as TGCGCCAGCAGCACTCGGACTAGCGGGAGTGCGAGTGAGCAGTTCTTC. It codes for CASSTRTSGSASEQFF.

This clone was seen just once. V gene TRBV2 combines with J gene TRBJ2-5; 8 nucleotides align to TRBD2. V trimming: 2 bases; J trimming: 5 bases; junction bases outside the gene matches: 16. The CDR3 runs to 18 residues. CDR1 and CDR2 (germline): SNHLY, FYNNEI. The CDR3 here is CASSEIANWGLGWETQYF. The CDR3 DNA reads TGTGCCAGCAGTGAAATTGCTAACTGGGGACTAGGGTGGGAGACCCAGTACTTC.

V usage is TRBV29-1 and J usage is TRBJ2-7; D uncertain. The CDR3 has 13 residues. Trimming took 0 bases from V and 2 from J, leaving 8 bases between them. CDR1 and CDR2 (germline): SQVTM, ANQGSEA. CDR3: CSVEDGNTYEQYF. CDR3 sequence (DNA): TGCAGCGTTGAAGACGGTAATACCTACGAGCAGTACTTC.

J is TRBJ2-5 and V is TRBV28, with 7 bases aligning to TRBD1. The CDR3 is 15 residues long. Germline V lookup: CDR1 MDHEN, CDR2 SYDVKM. The junction had 7 bases not matched to a gene; V was cut back by 5 bases and J by 1 base. This CDR3 reads CASSPRRDSQETQYF. The CDR3 bases are TGTGCCAGCAGTCCACGACGGGACAGCCAAGAGACCCAGTACTTC.

This clone was detected a few times. The chain couples TRBV6-1 to TRBJ1-2; D is possibly TRBD1 (6 bases). Germline CDR1 is MNHNS and CDR2 is SASEGT. V was cut by 1 base and J by 7 bases, with 16 bases left in between. This CDR3 has 15 amino acids. CDR3 sequence (DNA): TGTGCCAGCAGTGAAGTACCAGGACAGTTAGGTGGCTACACCTTC. This codes for CASSEVPGQLGGYTF.

V and J are TRBV27 and TRBJ2-1; 13 bases align to TRBD2. Germline V lookup: CDR1 MNHEY, CDR2 SMNVEV (reference sequence). Trimming cost V 5 bases and J 3 bases; bases outside gene matches: 1. The CDR3 extends over 15 amino acids. The CDR3 region is CASSRTSGGYNEQFF. The CDR3 DNA follows: TGTGCCAGCAGTAGGACTAGCGGGGGCTACAATGAGCAGTTCTTC.

This clone was counted only a few times. The DNA for the CDR3 is TGTGCCAGCACCCAACGGGACAGCTATAATTCACCCCTCCACTTT. Translated, it gives CASTQRDSYNSPLHF. The J gene is TRBJ1-6, the V gene TRBV6-1, with 7 bases matching TRBD1. Germline V gene sequence: CDR1 MNHNS, CDR2 SASEGT. The CDR3 is 15 residues long. J was trimmed by 3 bases and V by 7 bases; bases with no gene match: 6.

This clone was seen only once. The chain links TRBV28 to TRBJ1-2, with 9 nucleotides matching TRBD1. The CDR3 has 14 residues. Germline V gene sequence: CDR1 MDHEN, CDR2 SYDVKM. V was clipped by 8 bases and J by 4 bases; unmatched bases: 8. For the CDR3, the DNA is TGTGCCAGCCGTAACAGGGGGCGTAGCTATGGCTACACCTTC. It specifies CASRNRGRSYGYTF.

The chain carries TRBV30 and TRBJ1-6, with D hard to call. Germline V gene sequence: CDR1 GTSNPN, CDR2 SVGIG (reference sequence). With 0 bases removed from V and 0 bases from J, the gap between germline ends came to 3 bases. This CDR3 contains 14 residues. The CDR3 region has the DNA TGTGCCTGGAGTGTTAGCTCCTATAATTCACCCCTCCACTTT. Protein sequence: CAWSVSSYNSPLHF. Combining the CDR3 with reference TRBV30 and TRBJ1-6 gives the whole variable domain SQTIHQWPATLVQPVGSPLSLECTVEGTSNPNLYWYRQAAGRGLQLLFYSVGIGQISSEVPQNLSASRPQDRQFILSSKKLLLSDSGFYLCAWSVSSYNSPLHFGNGTRLTVT.

The gene calls are TRBV5-8 and TRBJ2-6; TRBD1 is a possible D gene (6 bases). CDR1 and CDR2 (germline): SGHTS, YDEGEE. The CDR3 is 18 amino acids. Trimming stripped 2 bases from V and 0 bases from J, with 15 bases between. CDR3 nucleotide sequence: TGTGCCAGCAGCTTTTTGGACAGTACAAGCTCTGGGGCCAACGTCCTGACTTTC. This translates into CASSFLDSTSSGANVLTF.

The chain carries TRBV25-1 and TRBJ2-3, with a weak D call TRBD2 (7 bases). Trimming took 3 bases from V and 2 from J, leaving 18 bases between them. This CDR3 is built from 17 residues. The germline V gene encodes CDR1 MGHDK and CDR2 SYGVNS. The CDR3 DNA reads as TGTGCCAGCAGTGACCAGGGGAGGGGAGACTACACAGATACGCAGTATTTT. Encoded protein: CASSDQGRGDYTDTQYF. Full variable domain (rest looked up from reference TRBV25-1 and TRBJ2-3): EADIYQTPRYLVIGTGKKITLECSQTMGHDKMYWYQQDPGMELHLIHYSYGVNSTEKGDLSSESTVSRIRTEHFPLTLESARPSHTSQYLCASSDQGRGDYTDTQYFGPGTRLTVL.

The sample holds one count of this clone. The rearrangement uses TRBV6-5 and TRBJ1-3; tentatively, D is TRBD1 (6 bases). V gave up 5 bases and J gave up 0 bases, with 11 bases separating them. This CDR3 has 15 residues. Germline CDR1 and CDR2: MNHEY and SVGAGI. This CDR3 reads CASSQDRFSGNTIYF. CDR3 sequence (DNA): TGTGCCAGCAGTCAGGACAGATTCTCTGGAAACACCATATATTTT.

The chain recombines TRBV19 with TRBJ2-7; D unresolved. This CDR3 region has 12 residues. V shed 4 bases and J shed 6 bases, with 10 bases lying between them. From germline, CDR1 is LNHDA and CDR2 SQIVND (reference sequence). The CDR3 sequence: CASSKESSEQYF. The DNA for the CDR3 is TGTGCCAGTAGTAAAGAGTCGAGCGAGCAGTACTTC.